This TCR beta chain is from a study of T cell changes during pregnancy in multiple sclerosis. Per the germline V gene, CDR1 is SNHLY and CDR2 is FYNNEI. Trimming stripped 6 bases from V and 7 bases from J, with 10 bases between. The CDR3 has 12 residues. Clones were read by immunoSEQ multiplex PCR, and TCRdb kept only the in-frame ones, dropping some. Seen here are 45,000 to 60,000 clones, 91% observed once, and the top ten hold more than 0.9%. The specimen comprised peripheral blood, sampled after pregnancy. The rearrangement joins TRBV2 to TRBJ1-5, with a possible D match to TRBD1 (5 bases). The receptor was derived from a female donor in good health, enrolled as a control in a pregnancy study. The CDR3 DNA is TGTGCCAGCAGCAGGGTTACCCAGCCCCAGCATTTT. The encoded protein is CASSRVTQPQHF.